The present T cell receptor (beta chain) was sequenced within a study of blood T cell repertoires in COVID-19. Turning to the study itself: T cells, B-cell-depleted T cells, or PBMCs provided the cDNA or gDNA that served as material.

This clone was detected only a few times. The V and J ends lost 5 bases and 0 bases respectively, with 16 bases between them. The CDR3 spans 16 residues. The V gene's germline CDR1 is SGHVS and CDR2 FNYEAQ. Individuals aged 18 to 89 years were recruited from about two dozen US areas. Per the authors' pipeline: The assay estimated nucleated cells by amplifying reference gene primers. The method was immunoSEQ multiplex PCR; TCRdb's version includes in-frame clones alone and lacks a portion of them. V, J and clone size derive from that table, while D and trimming were established from the DNA sequence. The table has around 400,000 clones, approximately 89% seen once.

The chain combines TRBV7-6 with TRBJ1-1, with D unresolved. Sequencing was carried out using PBMCs or T cells enriched from blood (not recorded which). The origin of this receptor is a woman in her twenties or thirties who had recovered from COVID-19. CDR3 nucleotides: TGTGCCAGCAGCCCCTCCCCCGGAGCTGTGAACACTGAAGCTTTCTTT. Translated: CASSPSPGAVNTEAFF.